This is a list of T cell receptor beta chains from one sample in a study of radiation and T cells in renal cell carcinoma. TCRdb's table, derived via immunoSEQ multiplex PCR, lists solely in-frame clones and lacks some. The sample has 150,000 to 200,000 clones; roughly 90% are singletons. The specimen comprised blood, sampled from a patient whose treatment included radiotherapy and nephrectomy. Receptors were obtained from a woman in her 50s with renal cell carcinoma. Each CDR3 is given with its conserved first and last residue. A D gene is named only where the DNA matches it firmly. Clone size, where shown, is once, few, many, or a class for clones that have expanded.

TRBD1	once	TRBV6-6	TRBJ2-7	TGTGCCAGCAGTTACGTGCAGGGGGCGCAAGAGCAGTACTTC	CASSYVQGAQEQYF
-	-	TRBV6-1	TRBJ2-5	TGTGCCAGCTCTATAGAACTACAGGCGCAAGAGACCCAGTACTTC	CASSIELQAQETQYF
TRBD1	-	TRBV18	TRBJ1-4	TGTGCCAGCTCACCACAGGGGACAGGAGGGTGGCTGTTTTTT	CASSPQGTGGWLFF
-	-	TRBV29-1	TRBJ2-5	TGCAGCGTTGGGGCGTCTCCAGGGAGTATCGGGACCCAGTACTTC	CSVGASPGSIGTQYF
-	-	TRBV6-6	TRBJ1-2	TGTGCCAGCACCTCACAGGGCGATTATGGCTACACCTTC	CASTSQGDYGYTF
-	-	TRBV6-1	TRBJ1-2	TGTGCCAGCAGTGAAAGGCAAACCGGCTACACCTTC	CASSERQTGYTF
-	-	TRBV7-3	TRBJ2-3	TGTGCCAGCAGCTTAAATGGCGGAGAACTCACAGATACGCAGTATTTT	CASSLNGGELTDTQYF
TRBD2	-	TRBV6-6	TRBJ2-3	TGTGCCAGCAGTTACCCGGCGGGGGGGACAGATACGCAGTATTTT	CASSYPAGGTDTQYF
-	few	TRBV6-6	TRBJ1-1	TGTGCCAGCAGTTACGGCAGCTCCAACACTGAAGCTTTCTTT	CASSYGSSNTEAFF
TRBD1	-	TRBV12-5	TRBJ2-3	TGTGCTAGTGGTATCGACAGGGCTAGCACAGATACGCAGTATTTT	CASGIDRASTDTQYF
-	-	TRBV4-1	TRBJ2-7	TGCGCCAGCAGCCTCGGAGGGACTCTGGACGAGCAGTACTTC	CASSLGGTLDEQYF
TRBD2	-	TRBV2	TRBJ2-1	TGTGCCAGCAGGGGAACTAGCGGGGGGGACAATGAGCAGTTCTTC	CASRGTSGGDNEQFF
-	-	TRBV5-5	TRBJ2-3	TGTGCCAGCAGCTTGTACGTGAGAAGCACAGATACGCAGTATTTT	CASSLYVRSTDTQYF
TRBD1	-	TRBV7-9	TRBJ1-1	TGTGCCAGCAGCGGGACAGGAAGCATTGAAGCTTTCTTT	CASSGTGSIEAFF
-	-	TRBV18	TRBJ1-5	TGTGCCAGCTCCCTAGATGGGCAAAGCAATCAGCCCCAGCATTTT	CASSLDGQSNQPQHF
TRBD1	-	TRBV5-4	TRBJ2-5	TGTGCCAGCAGTCCTGACAGGGAAGAGACCCAGTACTTC	CASSPDREETQYF
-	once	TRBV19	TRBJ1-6	TGTGCCAGTAGTATAGGCGCTGATTCACCCCTCCACTTT	CASSIGADSPLHF
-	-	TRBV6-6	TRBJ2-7	TGTGCCAGCACCCCAAGGGGCAGGGGGGATCGCGAGCAGTACTTC	CASTPRGRGDREQYF
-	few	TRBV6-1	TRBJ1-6	TGTGCCAGCAGTGAAGAGGATGCGGGGCAATCACCCCTCCACTTT	CASSEEDAGQSPLHF
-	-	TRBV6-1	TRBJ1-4	TGTGCCAGCAGCCTAGTGCAGGTTCGGAATGAAAAACTGTTTTTT	CASSLVQVRNEKLFF
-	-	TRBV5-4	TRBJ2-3	TGTGCCAGCAGCCAGAGGAGAGATACGCAGTATTTT	CASSQRRDTQYF
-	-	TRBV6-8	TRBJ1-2	TGTGCCAGCACCGTATGCTCGACAGCGACTCCTTATGGCTACACCTTC	CASTVCSTATPYGYTF
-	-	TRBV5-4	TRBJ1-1	TGTGCCAGCAGCTTGCAGGGTATGAACACTGAAGCTTTCTTT	CASSLQGMNTEAFF
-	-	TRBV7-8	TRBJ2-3	TGTGCCAGCAGCCCAGGGGATCGGGGGGCCTTCACAGATACGCAGTATTTT	CASSPGDRGAFTDTQYF
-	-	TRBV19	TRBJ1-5	TGTGCCAGTACCCGTGGGCAGGGCAATAGCAATCAGCCCCAGCATTTT	CASTRGQGNSNQPQHF
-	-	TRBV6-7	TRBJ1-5	TGTGCCAGCAGTTACCACGGGACACCACTTAGCAATCAGCCCCAGCATTTT	CASSYHGTPLSNQPQHF
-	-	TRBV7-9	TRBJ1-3	TGTGCCAGCAGCGATGAGGAGATAGGAAACACCATATATTTT	CASSDEEIGNTIYF
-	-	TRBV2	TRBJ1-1	TGTGCCAGCAGTGTTCTGATGCAGAACACTGAAGCTTTCTTT	CASSVLMQNTEAFF
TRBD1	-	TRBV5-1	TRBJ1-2	TGCGCCAGCAGCTCGGGGACAGGGGGCAACTATGGCTACACCTTC	CASSSGTGGNYGYTF
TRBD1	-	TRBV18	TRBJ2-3	TGTGCCAGCTCACGACAGGGGAGAGATACGCAGTATTTT	CASSRQGRDTQYF
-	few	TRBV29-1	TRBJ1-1	TGCAGCGTTTACCAACGGGGATTGAACACTGAAGCTTTCTTT	CSVYQRGLNTEAFF
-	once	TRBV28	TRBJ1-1	TGTGCCAGCCGAACCTTACGTGGTCCGACGACGGAGGAAGCTTTCTTT	CASRTLRGPTTEEAFF
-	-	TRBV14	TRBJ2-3	TGTGCCAGCAGCCAAGAACAGTTACCCACAGATACGCAGTATTTT	CASSQEQLPTDTQYF
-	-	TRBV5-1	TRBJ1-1	TGCGCCAGCAGCCATAACCAGAACACTGAAGCTTTCTTT	CASSHNQNTEAFF
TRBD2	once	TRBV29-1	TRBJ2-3	TGCAGCGTTGATGGGACTAGCGGAGATACGCAGTATTTT	CSVDGTSGDTQYF
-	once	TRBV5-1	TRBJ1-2	TGCGCCAGCAGCTTGGAACAGGGATTCTATGGCTACACCTTC	CASSLEQGFYGYTF
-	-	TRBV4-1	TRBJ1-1	TGCGCCAGCAGCCAGAGGGTGGGCAGGTTGAACACTGAAGCTTTCTTT	CASSQRVGRLNTEAFF
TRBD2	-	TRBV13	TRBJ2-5	TGTGCCAGCAGCTCCCAAGCGGGGCTATATAGAGAGACCCAGTACTTC	CASSSQAGLYRETQYF
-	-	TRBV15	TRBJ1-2	TGTGCCACCAGCAGGGACGGAGGGTATGGCTACACCTTC	CATSRDGGYGYTF
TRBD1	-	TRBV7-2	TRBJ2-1	TGTGCCAGCAGCTTAATGTCTGGTAACAGGGGCAATGAGCAGTTCTTC	CASSLMSGNRGNEQFF
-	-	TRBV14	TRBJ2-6	TGTGCCAGCAGCCAAGGGTCAAAGTTGGAAAGCTCTGGGGCCAACGTCCTGACTTTC	CASSQGSKLESSGANVLTF
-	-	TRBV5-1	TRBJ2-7	TGCGCCAGCAGCTTGGAGGGGCAGGGATACTCCTACGAGCAGTACTTC	CASSLEGQGYSYEQYF
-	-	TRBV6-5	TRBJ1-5	TGTGCCAGCAGTCCCGCGGGTGTGAATCAGCCCCAGCATTTT	CASSPAGVNQPQHF
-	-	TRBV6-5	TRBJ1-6	TGTGCCAGCAGTTTCAACAATAATTCACCCCTCCACTTT	CASSFNNNSPLHF
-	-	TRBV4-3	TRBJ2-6	TGCGCCAGCAGCCCCGGGATAGCTACCTCTGGGGCCAACGTCCTGACTTTC	CASSPGIATSGANVLTF
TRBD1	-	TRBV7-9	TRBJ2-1	TGTGCCAGCCTCGCGCGGGGACAGGCCCTCAATGAGCAGTTCTTC	CASLARGQALNEQFF
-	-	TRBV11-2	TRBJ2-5	TGTGCCAGCACCTGGGGGGGGGCCCCAGAGACCCAGTACTTC	CASTWGGAPETQYF
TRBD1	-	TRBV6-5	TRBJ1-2	TGTGCCAGCAGTTGGGCACAGGGGCTTAAGTTTGGCTACACCTTC	CASSWAQGLKFGYTF
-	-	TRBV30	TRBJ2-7	TGTGCCTGGAGTGAGAGCTTTACCGGACAACCCAAGAGGGAGTACTTC	CAWSESFTGQPKREYF
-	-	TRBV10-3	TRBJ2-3	TGTGCCATCAGCCCTGGTCGAAGTCTGACAGATACGCAGTATTTT	CAISPGRSLTDTQYF
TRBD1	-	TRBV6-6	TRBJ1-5	TGTGCCAGCAGTTACAAACAGGGGGCAAGCAATCAGCCCCAGCATTTT	CASSYKQGASNQPQHF
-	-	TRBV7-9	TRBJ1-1	TGTGCCAGCAGCGGGGGAGAGGATGAAGCTTTCTTT	CASSGGEDEAFF